This T cell receptor beta chain emerged from a study of cytomegalovirus exposure and HLA in healthy donors (dated by TCRdb to about 2017). In terms of the full investigation: An earlier analysis of approximately 550 of the donors reported 250 to 300 Gb of sequence data and some 120 million unique TCR beta sequences from 150 million to 200 million T cells. An early release covering roughly 640 HLA-typed donors comprised approximately 300 gigabases of sequencing data and around 80 million unique TCR sequences. The genetic ancestry cluster associated with self-reported Caucasian donors included about 81% of the roughly 400 genotyped donors. The study aimed to test whether cataloging public T cell receptors could reveal signatures of past pathogen exposure. The study used immunosequencing to profile the T cell repertoires of under 700 subjects and linked those repertoires to cytomegalovirus serostatus. Along with the approximately 700-subject first cohort, a separate validation cohort of over a hundred different subjects was used. High-throughput TCR immunosequencing, statistical association of individual TCRs with disease status, and machine learning were combined to predict cytomegalovirus infection status. To study patterns of TCR occurrence, a later analysis re-analyzed previously published TCR beta repertoires from 650 to 750 donors and added high-resolution HLA genotyping. Rather than drawing on any new phenotypic data, the later analysis identified candidate immune exposures from TCR beta sequences and the way those sequences occurred across donors. In an earlier analysis of around 540 of the donors, high-throughput TCR beta sequencing was used to judge whether each TCR beta V gene segment behaved as functional or pseudogenic. Alongside the repertoire data, information on donor age, sex, ethnicity and CMV serostatus was compiled. In a later genetic analysis, genome-wide SNP genotypes for about 60% of the 666 donors were used, and that subset was treated as a discovery cohort. All discovery cohort repertoires had been generated on a single sequencing platform. HLA typing covered class I and class II loci at four-digit resolution. The number of typed donors differed by locus: about 629-630 for A, B, C, DRB1 and DQB1; 522 for DQA1; around 580 for DPA1; and some 470 for DPB1. Several DR-DQ haplotypes were handled as single units for association and clustering because linkage in the cohort was strong. Across some 400 genotyped donors of the cohort, an average of roughly 200,000 unique TCR beta nucleotide sequences per donor were sequenced, and roughly a sixth of those sequences were non-productive. Overall study outcomes, separate from this receptor: Linkage disequilibrium might explain the correlated functional status among segregating V segments, but an unknown experimental factor could not be ruled out. The classifier was reported to diagnose cytomegalovirus status with high specificity and sensitivity in both the original and validation cohorts. Over 15 rarely observed V segments, including chromosome 9 orphons, were excluded from the earlier analysis of several hundred of the donors because counts were too low. A further reported finding was that TCR beta sequences accurately predicted the HLA-A and HLA-B alleles for most subjects in the first cohort. CMV serostatus was the only immune exposure information available for the cohort. A later genetic analysis reported fewer N-insertions in productive TCRs among donors in an Asian-associated ancestry cluster than the roughly 650-donor mean. Specific HLA alleles were associated with 16,951 TCR beta sequences at a false discovery rate of 0.05 in a later analysis. A later analysis found that HLA-associated TCR beta chains were more clonally expanded and had lower generation probabilities than equally common non-associated chains. A total of about 150 TCR beta chains were listed by the study as associated with cytomegalovirus. Presence/absence analyses assumed roughly uniform sequencing depth across donors, an assumption that may not hold. Strong co-occurrence of HLA alleles, especially DR and DQ, made assigning TCR associations to individual alleles difficult. A cluster of highly shared sequence variants was judged likely to be a technical artifact of the sequencing pipeline. Broadly in line with IMGT annotations, most TCR beta V segments showed up in productive rearrangements about 87% or about 30% of the time in an earlier analysis of approximately 600 of the donors. According to the authors, the approach could potentially be generalized to other disease states and immunological phenotypes. While some public TCRs were present in many individuals, most TCR sequences turned up only very rarely across donors. In vitro tests confirmed that a few of the cytomegalovirus-associated TCR beta chains recognize cytomegalovirus antigens. In a later analysis, the rate of TCR association differed among HLA loci, with DRB1 alleles having the most associated TCRs and HLA-C alleles having the fewest. In a later genetic analysis, a missense DCLRE1C variant was associated with V-gene and J-gene trimming of TCR beta chains, and the association was replicated in an independent cohort. Several of the top co-occurrence clusters appeared to be linked to parvovirus B19, influenza, CMV and Epstein-Barr virus, according to a later analysis. According to a later analysis, most CMV-associated TCR beta chains appeared to be HLA-restricted, and the HLA associations seemed to be driven largely by CMV exposure. The cohort was sequenced for TCR beta chains only, and without alpha or paired-chain data the features that could be detected were limited. The 87-base-pair reads could not distinguish some IMGT-functional V segments, including TRBV6-2 and TRBV6-3, so those segments were excluded. HLA typing was unavailable for some donors at each locus, so association tests used only the typed subset.

Taken from the germline V gene, the CDR1 and CDR2 loops are SGHDN and FVKESK. For this chain, trimming is 2 bases at the V end and 7 bases at the J end, and the number of junction bases without a gene match is 9. The CDR3, cysteine through phenylalanine, is 16 amino acids long. Of the read, only the CDR3 DNA is kept; its 48 bases are in frame from base 1. As concerns this clone: This receptor's antigen is unknown. No base-level quality is on record; no much larger clone is a single base apart.

The cohort was made up of hundreds of healthy bone marrow donors. Cohort members were all nominally healthy when sampled, although unrecorded immune exposures were likely present. The donor was CMV seronegative and belonged to the group of over 300 seronegative cohort members. Every donor gave a peripheral blood sample, and the peripheral blood mononuclear cells from that sample were used for TCR beta sequencing. Genomic DNA extraction from the blood cell samples was performed with the Qiagen DNeasy Blood Extraction Kit. The library was produced with the immunoSEQ multiplex PCR assay. For the multiplex PCR, a mixture combining 60 forward primers for TCR Vbeta segments and 13 reverse primers for TCR Jbeta segments was used. The CDR3 region of rearranged TCR beta genes was amplified from genomic DNA by a multiplex PCR assay. The amplified TCR beta libraries were sequenced on the Illumina HiSeq System as 87-base-pair reads. Concerning the study's data processing: A later analysis counted about 76 million unique TCR beta chains across the 650 to 800 repertoires, and some 12 million of these chains were shared by at least two donors. Raw reads were error-corrected and collapsed into unique sequences by a nearest-neighbor algorithm in which closely related sequences were merged to remove PCR and sequencing errors. To assign V, D and J gene segments, CDR3 sequences were aligned to IMGT reference sequences. For a sequence to be retained, a match of at least six nucleotides was required to both a V gene segment and a J gene segment. Rearrangements were classified as productive when the CDR3 lacked stop codons and remained in frame with V and J, and all other rearrangements were classified as non-productive. CDR3 was defined according to IMGT convention as the region running from the second conserved V-encoded cysteine to the conserved J-encoded phenylalanine. Sequences without an unambiguous match to a single V gene segment were excluded from the earlier analysis of almost 600 of the donors. In an earlier analysis of 587 of the donors, V segments were called functional above 56.7% productive rearrangements and were called segregating when the between-donor standard deviation exceeded 5%. A statistical classification framework was developed to diagnose cytomegalovirus status using the catalog of TCR beta chain sequences. In a later analysis, TCR nucleotide sequences were compared against IMGT/GENE-DB human TR gene sequences so that V and J genes could be assigned. The TCRdist pipeline was used in a later analysis to assign CDR3 sequences and most-parsimonious VDJ recombination scenarios. In a later analysis, every TCR beta chain was defined by the combination of its CDR3 amino acid sequence and its V-gene family, and reads without a unique V-gene family were dropped. In a later analysis, nearly 600 highly shared, low-generation-probability nucleotide sequences were removed to address suspected cross-contamination and a sequencing artifact. For each public chain, a later analysis derived a clonal expansion index from normalized ranks of inferred template counts within each repertoire. Generation probabilities in a later analysis came from a VDJ recombination model fitted to out-of-frame rearrangements, and those results were checked against IGoR. In a later analysis, hypergeometric tests were used to score TCR-TCR, TCR-HLA and TCR-CMV co-occurrence, with a repertoire-size bias correction applied to TCR pairs. False discovery rates were estimated in a later analysis by permuting HLA or CMV assignments 20 times. In a later analysis, co-occurring TCRs were grouped using DBSCAN, and TCRdist sequence similarity was added for clustering within HLA-allele-positive subsets. Co-occurrence clustering excluded repertoires with fewer than 30,000 or more than 120,000 public chains, plus five with anomalous nucleotide sharing. This is the immuneACCESS table as TCRdb keeps it, with only in-frame sequences that have V and J called. A part of the clones is gone; compared with another copy, unresolved V genes explain less than half, and the rest is unexplained. That table gives V, J and clone size, and the DNA gave D and trimming. The sample contains about 82,000 clones, around 77% of them found a single time. 3.3% of the sample rests with the top ten.

The material sequenced was PBMCs. The clonotype was recovered from a middle-aged man in good health and CMV-seronegative. This sequence uses TRBV14 and TRBJ2-1; TRBD2 fits 9 bases in the junction. The sequence in DNA is TGTGCCAGCAGCCAACTCGGGGCGGGGGGGAAAAATGAGCAGTTCTTC. Its translation reads: CASSQLGAGGKNEQFF.